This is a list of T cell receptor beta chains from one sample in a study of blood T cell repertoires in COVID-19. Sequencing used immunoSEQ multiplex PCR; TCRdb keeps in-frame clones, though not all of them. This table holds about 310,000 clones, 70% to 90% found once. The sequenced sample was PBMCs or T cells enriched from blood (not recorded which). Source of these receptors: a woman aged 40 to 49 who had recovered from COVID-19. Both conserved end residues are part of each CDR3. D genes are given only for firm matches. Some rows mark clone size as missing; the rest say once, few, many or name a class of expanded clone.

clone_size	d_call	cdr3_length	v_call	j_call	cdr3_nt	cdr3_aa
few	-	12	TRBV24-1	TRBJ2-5	TGTGCCACCAGTGATTATCGGGAGACCCAGTACTTC	CATSDYRETQYF
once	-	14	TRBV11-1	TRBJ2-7	TGTGCCAGCAGCTCCCTACAGGGCTCCTACGAGCAGTACTTC	CASSSLQGSYEQYF
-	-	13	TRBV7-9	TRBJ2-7	TGTGCCAGCAGTCAACGGGGAACCTACGAGCAGTACTTC	CASSQRGTYEQYF
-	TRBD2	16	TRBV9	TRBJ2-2	TGTGCCAGCAGCCCCCTAGCGGGGGGCTACACCGGGGAGCTGTTTTTT	CASSPLAGGYTGELFF
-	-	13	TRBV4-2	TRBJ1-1	TGTGCCAGCAGCCGGGAGCGGAACACTGAAGCTTTCTTT	CASSRERNTEAFF
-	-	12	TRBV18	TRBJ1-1	TGTGCCAGCTCACGCCCCACAGGTGAAGCTTTCTTT	CASSRPTGEAFF
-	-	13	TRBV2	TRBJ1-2	TGTGCCAGCTCACACACTACTAACTATGGCTACACCTTC	CASSHTTNYGYTF
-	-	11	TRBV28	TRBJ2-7	TGTGCCAGCTCGAGCTCCTACGAGCAGTACTTC	CASSSSYEQYF
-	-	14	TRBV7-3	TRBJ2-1	TGTGCCAGCAGCTCGTCTGGAGGGGCGGGGGAGCAGTTCTTC	CASSSSGGAGEQFF
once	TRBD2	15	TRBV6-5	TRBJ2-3	TGTGCCAGCAGAACTAGCGGGGGGCGAACAGATACGCAGTATTTT	CASRTSGGRTDTQYF
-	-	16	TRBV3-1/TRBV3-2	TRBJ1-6	TGTGCCAGCAGCCCCCAAGGACAAGCTAGAAATTCACCCCTCCACTTT	CASSPQGQARNSPLHF
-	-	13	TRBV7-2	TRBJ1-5	TGTGCCAGCAGTATTAGAGCCCAACAGCCCCAGCATTTT	CASSIRAQQPQHF
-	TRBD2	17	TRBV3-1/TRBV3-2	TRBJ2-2	TGTGCCAGCAGCCGACTTAGCGGGGGGGCCCGGACCGGGGAGCTGTTTTTT	CASSRLSGGARTGELFF
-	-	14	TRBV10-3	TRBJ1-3	TGTGCCATCTGGGGGGGCTCCTCTGGAAACACCATATATTTT	CAIWGGSSGNTIYF
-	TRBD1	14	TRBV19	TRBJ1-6	TGTGCCAGTAGTACGACAGGGAGTCTGTCACCCCTCCACTTT	CASSTTGSLSPLHF
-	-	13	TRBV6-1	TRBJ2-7	TGTGCCAGCAGTGAATACAGGGCGGGCGAGCAGTACTTC	CASSEYRAGEQYF
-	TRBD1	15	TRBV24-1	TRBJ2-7	TGTGCCACCAGTGATTCCGGGACAGTTGCCTACGAGCAGTACTTC	CATSDSGTVAYEQYF
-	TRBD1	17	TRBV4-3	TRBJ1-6	TGCGCCAGCAGCCAAGATCGGGGACAGGGGGCTGGGTCACCCCTCCACTTT	CASSQDRGQGAGSPLHF
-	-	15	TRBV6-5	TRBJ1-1	TGTGCCAGCAGAATCCAAGGGGGGGCCGGCACTGAAGCTTTCTTT	CASRIQGGAGTEAFF
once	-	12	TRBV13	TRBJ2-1	TGTGCCAGCAGCTCGGGGGGCTCTGAGCAGTTCTTC	CASSSGGSEQFF
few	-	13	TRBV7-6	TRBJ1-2	TGTGCCAGCAGCACCACCGAGGGCCGTGGCTACACCTTC	CASSTTEGRGYTF
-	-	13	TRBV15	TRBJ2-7	TGTGCCACCAGCAGAGATCGAAGCGACAGCCAGTACTTC	CATSRDRSDSQYF
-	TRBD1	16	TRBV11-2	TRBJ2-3	TGTGCCAGCAGCTTGGGCCCGGGACAGGGGTCAGATACGCAGTATTTT	CASSLGPGQGSDTQYF
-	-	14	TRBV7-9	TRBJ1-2	TGTGCCAGCAGCTTAGTGGGAGAATCCTATGGCTACACCTTC	CASSLVGESYGYTF
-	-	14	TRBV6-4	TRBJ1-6	TGTGCCAGCAGTGAGGGCCGGAATAATTCACCCCTCCACTTT	CASSEGRNNSPLHF
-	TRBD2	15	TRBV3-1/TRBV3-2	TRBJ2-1	TGTGCCAGCAGCCAAGACAGGACTAGCCCCCATGAGCAGTTCTTC	CASSQDRTSPHEQFF
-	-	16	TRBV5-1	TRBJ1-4	TGCGCCAGCAGCTTAATGGGAGCTTCAACTAATGAAAAACTGTTTTTT	CASSLMGASTNEKLFF
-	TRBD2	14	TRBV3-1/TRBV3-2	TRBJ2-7	TGTGCCAGCAGCCAACAGCGGGAGCTTTACGAGCAGTACTTC	CASSQQRELYEQYF
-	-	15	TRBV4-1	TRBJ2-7	TGCGCCAGCAGCCCCCGGGACACTATACCCTACGAGCAGTACTTC	CASSPRDTIPYEQYF
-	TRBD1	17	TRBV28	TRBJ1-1	TGTGCCAGCAGCCGTAGGGGGACAGGGAGCGTGAACACTGAAGCTTTCTTT	CASSRRGTGSVNTEAFF
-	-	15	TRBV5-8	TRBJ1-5	TGTGCCAGCAGCGATGACAGGTTCGGCATTCAGCCCCAGCATTTT	CASSDDRFGIQPQHF
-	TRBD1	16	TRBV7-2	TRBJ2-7	TGTGCCAGCAGCTTAGTAGTAGGGGGCGGGTCCTACGAGCAGTACTTC	CASSLVVGGGSYEQYF
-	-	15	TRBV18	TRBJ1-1	TGTGCCAGCTCACCCGGAGCAGGGGAGAACACTGAAGCTTTCTTT	CASSPGAGENTEAFF